The T cell receptor beta chain described here comes from a study of TIL therapy for anti-PD-1-resistant metastatic lung cancer. Time point specified: pre-treatment sample, taken before nivolumab and TIL therapy. Most excised metastases sampled were pleural nodules or supraclavicular lymph nodes. Tumor harvest preceded PD-1/PD-L1 blockade, followed by nivolumab treatment. Adults with stage 4 NSCLC were enrolled in a phase I trial. By share, this clone counts as large (0.1 to 1%). CDR1 is SGHRS, CDR2 YFSETQ, per germline. The CDR3 is 12 amino acids. Trimming stripped 3 bases from V and 0 bases from J, with 3 bases between. This was the immunoSEQ v3 assay. Libraries were sequenced to 2 million to 2.5 million read pairs (survey) or about 4.5-6 million (deep). Assay used: immunoSEQ multiplex PCR; TCRdb lists only in-frame clones, some missing. Of more than 9,500 clones listed, about 61% are singletons.

The sequence was collected from a person aged 25 to 85 with non-small cell lung cancer. The chain carries TRBV5-1 and TRBJ1-1; D unclear. Sequenced material: tumor tissue, taken at baseline. The CDR3 DNA reads as TGCGCCAGCAGCTCGGTGAACACTGAAGCTTTCTTT. Translation gives CASSSVNTEAFF. The whole variable domain, remainder taken from reference TRBV5-1 and TRBJ1-1, is KAGVTQTPRYLIKTRGQQVTLSCSPISGHRSVSWYQQTPGQGLQFLFEYFSETQRNKGNFPGRFSGRQFSNSRSEMNVSTLELGDSALYLCASSSVNTEAFFGQGTRLTVV.